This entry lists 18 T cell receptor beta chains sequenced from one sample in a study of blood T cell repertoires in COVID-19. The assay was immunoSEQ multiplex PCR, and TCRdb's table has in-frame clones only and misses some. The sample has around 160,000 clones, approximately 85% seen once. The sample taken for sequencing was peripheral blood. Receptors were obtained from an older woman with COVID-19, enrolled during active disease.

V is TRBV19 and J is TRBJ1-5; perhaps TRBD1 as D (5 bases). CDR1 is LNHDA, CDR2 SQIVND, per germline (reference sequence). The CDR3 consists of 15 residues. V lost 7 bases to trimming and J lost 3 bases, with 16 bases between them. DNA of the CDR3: TGTGCCAGTACCCTACCCGGGGGTTTCAATCAGCCCCAGCATTTT. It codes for CASTLPGGFNQPQHF.

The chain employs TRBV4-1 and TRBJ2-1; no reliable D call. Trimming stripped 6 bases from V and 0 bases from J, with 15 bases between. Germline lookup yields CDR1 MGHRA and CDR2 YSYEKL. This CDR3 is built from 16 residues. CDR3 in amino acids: CASSQPAASSYNEQFF. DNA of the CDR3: TGCGCCAGCAGTCAACCGGCGGCTTCCTCCTACAATGAGCAGTTCTTC.

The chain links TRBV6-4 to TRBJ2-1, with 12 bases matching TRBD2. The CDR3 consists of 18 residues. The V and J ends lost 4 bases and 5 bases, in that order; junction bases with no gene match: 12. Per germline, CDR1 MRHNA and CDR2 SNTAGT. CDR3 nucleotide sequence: TGTGCCAGCAGTGGGACTAGCGGGGTCCGAGGGGTTGACAATGAGCAGTTCTTC. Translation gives CASSGTSGVRGVDNEQFF.

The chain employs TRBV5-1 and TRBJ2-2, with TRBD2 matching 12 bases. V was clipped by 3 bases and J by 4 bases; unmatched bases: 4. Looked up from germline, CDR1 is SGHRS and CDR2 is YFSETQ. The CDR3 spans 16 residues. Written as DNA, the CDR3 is TGCGCCAGCAGCTACACTAGCGGGGGGCCCACCGGGGAGCTGTTTTTT. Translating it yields CASSYTSGGPTGELFF.

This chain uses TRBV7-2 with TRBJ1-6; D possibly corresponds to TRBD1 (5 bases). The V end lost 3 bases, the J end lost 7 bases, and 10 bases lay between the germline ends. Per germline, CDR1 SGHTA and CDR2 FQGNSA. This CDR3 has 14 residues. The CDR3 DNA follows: TGTGCCAGCAGCTTGCGACAGACCAATTCACCCCTCCACTTT. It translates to CASSLRQTNSPLHF. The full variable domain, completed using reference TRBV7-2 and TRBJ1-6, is GAGVSQSPSNKVTEKGKDVELRCDPISGHTALYWYRQSLGQGLEFLIYFQGNSAPDKSGLPSDRFSAERTGGSVSTLTIQRTQQEDSAVYLCASSLRQTNSPLHFGNGTRLTVT.

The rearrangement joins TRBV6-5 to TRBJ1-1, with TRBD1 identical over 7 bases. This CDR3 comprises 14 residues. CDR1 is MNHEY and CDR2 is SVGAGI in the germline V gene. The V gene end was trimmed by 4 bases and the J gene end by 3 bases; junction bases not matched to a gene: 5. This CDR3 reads CASSSRQGYTEAFF. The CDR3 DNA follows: TGTGCCAGCAGTTCACGACAGGGATACACTGAAGCTTTCTTT.

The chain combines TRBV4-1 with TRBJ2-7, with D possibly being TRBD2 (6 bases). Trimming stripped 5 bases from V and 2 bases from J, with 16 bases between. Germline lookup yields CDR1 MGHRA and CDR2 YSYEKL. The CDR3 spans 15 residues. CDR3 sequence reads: CASSSRDGGTYEQYF. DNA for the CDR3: TGCGCCAGCAGCTCCCGGGACGGGGGTACCTACGAGCAGTACTTC.

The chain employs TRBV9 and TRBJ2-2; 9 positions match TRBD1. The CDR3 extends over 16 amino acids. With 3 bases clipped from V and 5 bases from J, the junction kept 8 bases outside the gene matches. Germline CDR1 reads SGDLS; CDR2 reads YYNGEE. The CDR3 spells CASSAPQGAETGELFF. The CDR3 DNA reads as TGTGCCAGCAGCGCCCCACAGGGGGCGGAGACCGGGGAGCTGTTTTTT. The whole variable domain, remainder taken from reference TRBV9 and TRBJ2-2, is DSGVTQTPKHLITATGQRVTLRCSPRSGDLSVYWYQQSLDQGLQFLIQYYNGEERAKGNILERFSAQQFPDLHSELNLSSLELGDSALYFCASSAPQGAETGELFFGEGSRLTVL.

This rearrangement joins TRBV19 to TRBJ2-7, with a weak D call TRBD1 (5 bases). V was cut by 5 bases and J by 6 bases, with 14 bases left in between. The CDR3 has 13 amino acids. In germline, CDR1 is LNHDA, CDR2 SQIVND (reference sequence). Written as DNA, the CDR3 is TGTGCCAGTAGTCCCCGTGGGGCCCTCGAGCAGTACTTC. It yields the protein CASSPRGALEQYF. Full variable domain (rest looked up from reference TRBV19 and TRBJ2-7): DGGITQSPKYLFRKEGQNVTLSCEQNLNHDAMYWYRQDPGQGLRLIYYSQIVNDFQKGDIAEGYSVSREKKESFPLTVTSAQKNPTAFYLCASSPRGALEQYFGPGTRLTVT.

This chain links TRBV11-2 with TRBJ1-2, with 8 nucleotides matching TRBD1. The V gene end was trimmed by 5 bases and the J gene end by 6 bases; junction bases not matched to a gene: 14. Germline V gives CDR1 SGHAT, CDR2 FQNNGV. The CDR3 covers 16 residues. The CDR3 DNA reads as TGTGCCAGCAGCACACCGGAGACAGGGGAAGGAGATGGCTACACCTTC. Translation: CASSTPETGEGDGYTF.

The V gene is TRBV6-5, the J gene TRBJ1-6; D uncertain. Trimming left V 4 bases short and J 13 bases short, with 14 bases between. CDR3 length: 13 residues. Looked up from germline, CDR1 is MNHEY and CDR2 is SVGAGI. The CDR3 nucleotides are TGTGCCAGCAGTTCTACCTTACAGACCCCCCTCCACTTT. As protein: CASSSTLQTPLHF.

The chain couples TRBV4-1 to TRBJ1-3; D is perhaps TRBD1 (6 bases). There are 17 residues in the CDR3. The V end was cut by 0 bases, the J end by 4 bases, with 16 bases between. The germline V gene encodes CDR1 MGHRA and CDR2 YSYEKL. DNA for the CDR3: TGCGCCAGCAGCCAAGACCCGCGGGGGGCTAGGGGAAACACCATATATTTT. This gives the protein CASSQDPRGARGNTIYF.

The DNA for the CDR3 is TGTGCCAGTAGTCCGACTAGCGGGGAAACAGATACGCAGTATTTT. Translated: CASSPTSGETDTQYF. The chain has TRBV19 and TRBJ2-3; 11 nucleotides match TRBD2. From germline, CDR1 is LNHDA and CDR2 SQIVND (reference sequence). Germline trimming cut 5 bases from V and 3 bases from J; bases unmatched to any gene: 4. The CDR3 covers 15 residues.

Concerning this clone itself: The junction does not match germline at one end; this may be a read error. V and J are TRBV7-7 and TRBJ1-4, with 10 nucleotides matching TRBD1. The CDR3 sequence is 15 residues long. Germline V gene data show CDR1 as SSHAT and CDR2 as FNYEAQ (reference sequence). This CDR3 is CASSLNRDRGEKLFF. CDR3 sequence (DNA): TGTGCTAGCAGCTTAAACCGGGACAGGGGTGAAAAACTGTTTTTT.

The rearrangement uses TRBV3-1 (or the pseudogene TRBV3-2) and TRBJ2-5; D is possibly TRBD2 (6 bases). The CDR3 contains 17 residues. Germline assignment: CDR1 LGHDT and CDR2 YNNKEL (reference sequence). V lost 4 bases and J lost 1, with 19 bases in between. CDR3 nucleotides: TGTGCCAGCAGCCCTCTAGAATTACTAGCTTCCCAAGAGACCCAGTACTTC. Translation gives CASSPLELLASQETQYF.

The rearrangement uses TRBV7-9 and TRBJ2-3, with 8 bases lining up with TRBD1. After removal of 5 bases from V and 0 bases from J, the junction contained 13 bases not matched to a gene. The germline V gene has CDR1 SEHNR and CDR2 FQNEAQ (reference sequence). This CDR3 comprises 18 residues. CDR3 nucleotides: TGTGCCAGCAGCCTACGCCCTAGGACAGGGACTAGCACAGATACGCAGTATTTT. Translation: CASSLRPRTGTSTDTQYF.

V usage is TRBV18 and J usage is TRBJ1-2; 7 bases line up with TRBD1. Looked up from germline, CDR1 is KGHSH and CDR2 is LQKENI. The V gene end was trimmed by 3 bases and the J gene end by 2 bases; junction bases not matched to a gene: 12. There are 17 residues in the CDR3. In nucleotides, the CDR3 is TGTGCCAGCTCACCGAATTTAAAGACAGGGATAAACTATGGCTACACCTTC. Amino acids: CASSPNLKTGINYGYTF.

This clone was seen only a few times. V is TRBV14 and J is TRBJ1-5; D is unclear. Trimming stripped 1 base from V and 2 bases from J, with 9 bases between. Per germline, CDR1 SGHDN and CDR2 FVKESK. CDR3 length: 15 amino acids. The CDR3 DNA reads TGTGCCAGCAGCCAAGGAGGGAACGGCAATCAGCCCCAGCATTTT. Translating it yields CASSQGGNGNQPQHF. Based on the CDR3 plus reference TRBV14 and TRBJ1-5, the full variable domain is EAGVTQFPSHSVIEKGQTVTLRCDPISGHDNLYWYRRVMGKEIKFLLHFVKESKQDESGMPNNRFLAERTGGTYSTLKVQPAELEDSGVYFCASSQGGNGNQPQHFGDGTRLSIL.